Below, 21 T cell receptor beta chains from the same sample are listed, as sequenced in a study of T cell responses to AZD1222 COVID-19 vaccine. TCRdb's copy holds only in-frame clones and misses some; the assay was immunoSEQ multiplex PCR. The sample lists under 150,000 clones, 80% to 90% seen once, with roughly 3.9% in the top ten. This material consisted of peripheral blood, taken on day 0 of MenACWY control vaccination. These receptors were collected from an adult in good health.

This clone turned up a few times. Here the CDR3 DNA reads TGTGCCAGCAGCCGCGTAGCGGGGGGCTACACCGGGGAGCTGTTTTTT. Translation: CASSRVAGGYTGELFF. V and J are TRBV5-4 and TRBJ2-2; TRBD2 matches 10 bases. The CDR3 loop spans 16 amino acids. CDR1 is SGHNT, CDR2 YYREEE, per germline (reference sequence). V was clipped by 4 bases and J by 3 bases; unmatched bases: 6.

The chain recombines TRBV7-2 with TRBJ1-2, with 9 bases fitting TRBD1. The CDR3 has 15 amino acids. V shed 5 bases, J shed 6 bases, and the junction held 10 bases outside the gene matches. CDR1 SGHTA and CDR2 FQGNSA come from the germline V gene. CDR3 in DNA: TGTGCCAGCAGCACCCGGGGACAGGGAAGAGATGGCTACACCTTC. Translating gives CASSTRGQGRDGYTF.

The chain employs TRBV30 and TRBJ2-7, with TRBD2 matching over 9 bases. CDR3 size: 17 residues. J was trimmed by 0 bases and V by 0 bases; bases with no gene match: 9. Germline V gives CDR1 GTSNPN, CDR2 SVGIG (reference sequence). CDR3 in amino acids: CAWSVGKAGGLSYEQYF. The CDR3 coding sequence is TGTGCCTGGAGTGTTGGCAAGGCGGGGGGGCTCTCCTACGAGCAGTACTTC. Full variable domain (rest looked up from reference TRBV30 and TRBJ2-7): SQTIHQWPATLVQPVGSPLSLECTVEGTSNPNLYWYRQAAGRGLQLLFYSVGIGQISSEVPQNLSASRPQDRQFILSSKKLLLSDSGFYLCAWSVGKAGGLSYEQYFGPGTRLTVT.

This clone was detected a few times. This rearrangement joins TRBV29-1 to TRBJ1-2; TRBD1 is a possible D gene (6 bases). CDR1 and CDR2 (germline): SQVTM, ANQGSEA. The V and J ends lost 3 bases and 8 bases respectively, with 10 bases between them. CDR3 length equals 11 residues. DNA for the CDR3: TGCAGCGTTGAGCCAGGGGACGGCTACACCTTC. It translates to CSVEPGDGYTF.

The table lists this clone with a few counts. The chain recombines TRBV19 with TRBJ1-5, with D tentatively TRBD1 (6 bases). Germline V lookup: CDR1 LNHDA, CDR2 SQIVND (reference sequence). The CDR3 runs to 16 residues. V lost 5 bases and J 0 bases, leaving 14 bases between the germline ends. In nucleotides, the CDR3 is TGTGCCAGTAGTCCTACTCCACAGGGTAGCAATCAGCCCCAGCATTTT. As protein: CASSPTPQGSNQPQHF.

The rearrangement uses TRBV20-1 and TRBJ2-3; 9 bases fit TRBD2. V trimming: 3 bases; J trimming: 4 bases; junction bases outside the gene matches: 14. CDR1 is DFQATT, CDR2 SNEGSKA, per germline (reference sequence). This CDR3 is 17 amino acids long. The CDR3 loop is CSASVAGELRSADTQYF. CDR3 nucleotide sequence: TGCAGTGCTAGTGTAGCGGGGGAACTCCGATCCGCAGATACGCAGTATTTT.

The CDR3 spells CASGLQGPSTDTQYF. CDR3 bases: TGTGCCAGCGGCTTACAGGGTCCTAGCACAGATACGCAGTATTTT. The V gene is TRBV27, the J gene TRBJ2-3, with D possibly TRBD1 on 6 matching bases. The germline V gene encodes CDR1 MNHEY and CDR2 SMNVEV (reference sequence). The germline V and J ends were trimmed by 8 bases and 0 bases, with 15 bases remaining between them. This CDR3 is built from 15 residues.

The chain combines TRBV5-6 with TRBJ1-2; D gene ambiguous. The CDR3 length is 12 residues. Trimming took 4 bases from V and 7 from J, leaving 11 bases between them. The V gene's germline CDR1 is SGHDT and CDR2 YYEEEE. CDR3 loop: CASSRDWRGYTF. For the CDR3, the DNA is TGTGCCAGCAGCCGCGATTGGCGTGGCTACACCTTC.

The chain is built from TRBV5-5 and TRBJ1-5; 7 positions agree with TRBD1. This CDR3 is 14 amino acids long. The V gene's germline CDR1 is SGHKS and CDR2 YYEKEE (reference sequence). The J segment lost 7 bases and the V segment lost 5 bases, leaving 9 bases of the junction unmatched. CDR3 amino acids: CASSLRQGRQPQHF. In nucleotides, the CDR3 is TGTGCCAGCAGTCTCCGACAGGGCAGGCAGCCCCAGCATTTT. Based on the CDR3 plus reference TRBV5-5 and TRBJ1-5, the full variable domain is DAGVTQSPTHLIKTRGQQVTLRCSPISGHKSVSWYQQVLGQGPQFIFQYYEKEERGRGNFPDRFSARQFPNYSSELNVNALLLGDSALYLCASSLRQGRQPQHFGDGTRLSIL.

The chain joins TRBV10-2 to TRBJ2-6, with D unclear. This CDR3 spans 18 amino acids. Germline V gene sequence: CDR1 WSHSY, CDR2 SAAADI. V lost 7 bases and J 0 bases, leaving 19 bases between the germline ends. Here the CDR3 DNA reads TGCGCCAGCACCCAAAGGCACTTTTCTGGCTCTGGGGCCAACGTCCTGACTTTC. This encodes CASTQRHFSGSGANVLTF.

The CDR3 sequence: CASSMRSYGYTF. The CDR3 nucleotides are TGTGCCAGTAGTATGCGCAGCTATGGCTACACCTTC. The genes are TRBV19 and TRBJ1-2; D is uncertain. Trimming removed 3 bases from V and 4 bases from J, with 6 bases in between. The length of the CDR3 is 12 residues. Looked up from germline, CDR1 is LNHDA and CDR2 is SQIVND (reference sequence). The variable domain in full, completed from reference TRBV19 and TRBJ1-2, reads DGGITQSPKYLFRKEGQNVTLSCEQNLNHDAMYWYRQDPGQGLRLIYYSQIVNDFQKGDIAEGYSVSREKKESFPLTVTSAQKNPTAFYLCASSMRSYGYTFGSGTRLTVV.

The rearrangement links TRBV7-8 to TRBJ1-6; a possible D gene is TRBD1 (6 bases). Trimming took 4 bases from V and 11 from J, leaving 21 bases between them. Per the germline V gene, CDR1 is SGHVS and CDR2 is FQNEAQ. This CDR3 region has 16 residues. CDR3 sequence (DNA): TGTGCCAGCAGCTCCTACGACAGGTTGACTAACGCACCCCTCCACTTT. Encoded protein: CASSSYDRLTNAPLHF. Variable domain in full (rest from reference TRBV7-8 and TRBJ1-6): GAGVSQSPRYKVAKRGQDVALRCDPISGHVSLFWYQQALGQGPEFLTYFQNEAQLDKSGLPSDRFFAERPEGSVSTLKIQRTQQEDSAVYLCASSSYDRLTNAPLHFGNGTRLTVT.

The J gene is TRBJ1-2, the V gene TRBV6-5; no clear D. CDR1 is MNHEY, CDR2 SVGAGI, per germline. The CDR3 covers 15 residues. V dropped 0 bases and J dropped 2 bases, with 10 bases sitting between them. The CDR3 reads CASSYSFAGNYGYTF. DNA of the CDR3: TGTGCCAGCAGTTACTCATTTGCGGGGAACTATGGCTACACCTTC.

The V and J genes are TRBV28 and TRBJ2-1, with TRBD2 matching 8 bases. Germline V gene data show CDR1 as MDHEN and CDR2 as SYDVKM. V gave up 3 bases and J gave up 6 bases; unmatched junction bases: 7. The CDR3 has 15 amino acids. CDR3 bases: TGTGCCAGCAGTTTGCGGGGGGCCCTCATCAATGAGCAGTTCTTC. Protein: CASSLRGALINEQFF.

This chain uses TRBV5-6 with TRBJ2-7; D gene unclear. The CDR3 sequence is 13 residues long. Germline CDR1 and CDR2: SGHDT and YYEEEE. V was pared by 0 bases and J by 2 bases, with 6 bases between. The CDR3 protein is CASSLEQPYEQYF. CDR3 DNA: TGTGCCAGCAGCTTGGAACAACCCTACGAGCAGTACTTC.

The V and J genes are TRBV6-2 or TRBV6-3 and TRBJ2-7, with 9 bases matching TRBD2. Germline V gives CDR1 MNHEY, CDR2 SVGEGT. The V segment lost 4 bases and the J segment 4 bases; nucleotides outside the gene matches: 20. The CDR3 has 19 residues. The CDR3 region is CASSSTWFTRAGGQYEQYF. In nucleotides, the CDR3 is TGTGCCAGCAGTTCAACTTGGTTTACCCGGGCGGGGGGGCAGTACGAGCAGTACTTC.

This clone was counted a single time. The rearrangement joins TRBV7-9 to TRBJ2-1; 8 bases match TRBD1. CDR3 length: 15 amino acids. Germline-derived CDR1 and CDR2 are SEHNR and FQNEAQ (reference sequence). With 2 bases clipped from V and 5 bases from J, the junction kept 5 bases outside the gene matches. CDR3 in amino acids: CASSLTDRVNNEQFF. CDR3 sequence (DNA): TGTGCCAGCAGCTTAACGGACAGGGTGAACAATGAGCAGTTCTTC.

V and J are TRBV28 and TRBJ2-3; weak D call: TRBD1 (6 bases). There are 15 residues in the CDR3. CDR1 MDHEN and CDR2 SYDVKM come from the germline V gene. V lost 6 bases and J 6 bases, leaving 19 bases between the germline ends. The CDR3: CASSVSRGNRDTQYF. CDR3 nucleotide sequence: TGTGCCAGCAGCGTAAGCAGGGGAAATCGGGATACGCAGTATTTT.

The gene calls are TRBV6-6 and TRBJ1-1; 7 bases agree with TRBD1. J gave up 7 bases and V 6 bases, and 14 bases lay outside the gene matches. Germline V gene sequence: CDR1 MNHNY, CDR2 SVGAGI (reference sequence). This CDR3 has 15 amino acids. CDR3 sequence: CASRPPPYRGHEAFF. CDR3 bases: TGTGCCAGCAGACCACCCCCTTACAGGGGCCATGAAGCTTTCTTT.

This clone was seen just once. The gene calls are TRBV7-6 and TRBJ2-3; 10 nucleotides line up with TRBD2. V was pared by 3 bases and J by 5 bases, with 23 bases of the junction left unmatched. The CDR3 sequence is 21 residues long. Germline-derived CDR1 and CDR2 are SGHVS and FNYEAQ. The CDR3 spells CASSFRKEASGGEHEGDTQYF. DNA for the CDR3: TGTGCCAGCAGCTTCAGAAAAGAGGCTAGCGGGGGCGAGCATGAGGGAGATACGCAGTATTTT.

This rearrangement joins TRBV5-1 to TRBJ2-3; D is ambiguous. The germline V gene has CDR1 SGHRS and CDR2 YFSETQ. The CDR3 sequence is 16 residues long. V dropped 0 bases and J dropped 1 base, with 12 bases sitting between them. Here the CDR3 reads CASSLGTVRRTDTQYF. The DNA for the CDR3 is TGCGCCAGCAGCTTGGGCACAGTTAGACGCACAGATACGCAGTATTTT.